What follows are 10 T cell receptor beta chains derived from one specimen sequenced in a study of human T cells and chemical hapten exposure. Time point defined: healthy volunteer bleed at 2 weeks. Extraction of total RNA was performed on unfractionated whole blood. Each CDR3 protein gets one entry after TCRdb re-called the RACE reads with MiXCR. Of about 130,000 distinct CDR3 sequences in the sample, approximately 10% were seen once. The sample was whole blood. Receptors originate from a male donor in good health. Some clones in this sample may be carry-over from other donors' samples.

This clonotype showed up just a few times. The rearrangement uses TRBV7-2 and TRBJ2-1; no clear D. The V gene's germline CDR1 is SGHTA and CDR2 FQGNSA. The V gene lost 2 bases and the J gene lost 5 bases, with 10 bases spanning the gap. This CDR3 is 14 amino acids long. The CDR3 DNA sequence: TGTGCCAGCAGCTTATTCCTGCTTAACAATGAGCAGTTCTTC. Translated: CASSLFLLNNEQFF.

The gene calls are TRBV5-4 and TRBJ2-1; tentatively, D is TRBD2 (5 bases). Trimming left V 4 bases short and J 7 bases short, with 15 bases between. In germline, CDR1 is SGHNT, CDR2 YYREEE (reference sequence). There are 14 residues in the CDR3. The CDR3 nucleotides read TGTGCCAGCAGCGGCGGACTTGGCCGGAATGAGCAGTTCTTC. This encodes CASSGGLGRNEQFF. The whole variable domain, remainder taken from reference TRBV5-4 and TRBJ2-1, is ETGVTQSPTHLIKTRGQQVTLRCSSQSGHNTVSWYQQALGQGPQFIFQYYREEENGRGNFPPRFSGLQFPNYSSELNVNALELDDSALYLCASSGGLGRNEQFFGPGTRLTVL.

This clonotype was counted a few times. Here the CDR3 reads CASSFYRGNEQFF. The CDR3 region has the DNA TGTGCCAGCAGCTTTTATAGGGGCAATGAGCAGTTCTTC. V gene TRBV7-9 combines with J gene TRBJ2-1, with D possibly matching TRBD1 (5 bases). There are 13 residues in the CDR3. The germline gives CDR1 SEHNR, CDR2 FQNEAQ (reference sequence). Trimming removed 3 bases at V and 6 bases at J, with 9 bases between.

This clonotype has ten or more counts. This chain uses TRBV5-4 with TRBJ2-7; 12 bases are a match to TRBD1. After removal of 2 bases from V and 2 bases from J, the junction contained 5 bases not matched to a gene. CDR1 is SGHNT, CDR2 YYREEE, per germline (reference sequence). The CDR3 is made up of 16 amino acids. The CDR3 is CASSLGGQGATYEQYF. DNA for the CDR3: TGTGCCAGCAGCTTAGGGGGACAGGGGGCTACCTACGAGCAGTACTTC.

The chain has TRBV6-5 and TRBJ1-2, with 7 nucleotides matching TRBD1. The CDR3 is 16 amino acids. Germline V gives CDR1 MNHEY, CDR2 SVGAGI. V was clipped by 0 bases and J by 3 bases; unmatched bases: 7. CDR3 nucleotide sequence: TGTGCCAGCAGTTACTCGAGCAGGGGGGATGACTATGGCTACACCTTC. This codes for CASSYSSRGDDYGYTF.

The rearrangement links TRBV6-6 to TRBJ2-7, with D perhaps TRBD2 (6 bases). Germline loops: CDR1 MNHNY, CDR2 SVGAGI (reference sequence). The V gene lost 5 bases and the J gene lost 1 base, with 15 bases spanning the gap. The CDR3 is made up of 15 amino acids. For the CDR3, the DNA is TGTGCCAGCAGTCCGGGTGAGGCGGGGTCCTACGAGCAGTACTTC. Translating it yields CASSPGEAGSYEQYF.

The genes are TRBV12-5 and TRBJ1-2; D remains ambiguous. Germline lookup yields CDR1 LGHNT and CDR2 FRNRAP. The CDR3 spans 15 residues. V gave up 7 bases and J gave up 0 bases, with 15 bases separating them. The CDR3 spells CASATSQETNYGYTF. The CDR3 DNA follows: TGTGCTAGTGCCACGTCGCAGGAAACTAACTATGGCTACACCTTC.

The rearrangement uses TRBV5-6 and TRBJ1-4, with 9 bases fitting TRBD1. Per the germline V gene, CDR1 is SGHDT and CDR2 is YYEEEE. This CDR3 is 16 amino acids long. Trimming removed 7 bases from V and 4 bases from J; junction bases left unmatched: 11. CDR3 loop: CASPGDRGFLNEKLFF. CDR3 DNA: TGTGCCAGCCCCGGAGACAGGGGGTTTCTTAATGAAAAACTGTTTTTT.

This clonotype was counted ten times or more. This chain connects TRBV7-9 to TRBJ2-2, with 8 positions matching TRBD1. Germline CDR1 SEHNR, CDR2 FQNEAQ (reference sequence). CDR3 size: 17 residues. V shed 6 bases, J shed 0 bases, and the junction held 9 bases outside the gene matches. DNA of the CDR3: TGTGCCAGCAGGACCGGGCGACAGGGGCCGAACACCGGGGAGCTGTTTTTT. Protein sequence: CASRTGRQGPNTGELFF.

This clonotype was counted many times. The chain couples TRBV5-4 to TRBJ2-3, with D maybe TRBD1 (6 bases). CDR1 is SGHNT and CDR2 is YYREEE in the germline V gene (reference sequence). The V gene lost 7 bases and the J gene lost 2 bases, with 17 bases spanning the gap. This CDR3 comprises 15 residues. DNA for the CDR3: TGTGCCAGCTCTTTTCCGGACAGTATCACAGATACGCAGTATTTT. This codes for CASSFPDSITDTQYF.